This TCR beta chain was found in a study of T cell repertoires in cytomegalovirus infection. Study at large: In public TCR beta signatures, there were indications of both CMV infection and matching HLA type.

TCRdb redid the calling of the reads with MiXCR, one entry per CDR3 protein. The sample has around 350,000 distinct CDR3 sequences, around a sixth seen once; the top ten hold less than 9.5%. Looked up from germline, CDR1 is SGHTA and CDR2 is FQGNSA. V lost 3 bases, J lost 4 bases, and 2 bases stayed unmatched. The CDR3 length is 13 residues. Study results and limitations: Frequencies of public TCR beta families were cumulated, and this identified carriers of CMV plus the relevant HLA. HLA-C-restricted, CMV-specific TCR beta clonotypes were dominant ex vivo.

This clonotype was seen repeatedly, ten times or more. What it binds is not known. Sequencing was performed on PBMCs. This chain connects TRBV7-2 to TRBJ2-5; 7 bases align to TRBD1. The source is a human donor in good health (CMV status not recorded). Some clones in this sample may be carry-over from other donors' samples. CDR3 coding DNA: TGTGCCAGCAGCTTTACAGGGGCAGAGACCCAGTACTTC. It is translated as CASSFTGAETQYF.